This T cell receptor (beta chain) was observed in a study of OX40 agonist ivuxolimab in advanced cancers. As for the study in general: Participants, 82.7% male, averaged roughly 55 years of age, ranging from about 20 to 80.

Some clones are missing from TCRdb's copy, which holds only in-frame ones; the method was immunoSEQ multiplex PCR. Here the sample spans about 47,000 clones, about 76% being singletons. CDR1 is SNHLY and CDR2 is FYNNEI in the germline V gene. The CDR3 totals 13 residues. The V end lost 5 bases, the J end lost 4 bases, and 9 bases lay between the germline ends. V and J are TRBV2 and TRBJ2-1; D is ambiguous. Sequenced here: CD4+ or CD8+ T cells sorted from blood, sampled in a trial of the OX40 agonist ivuxolimab. The clonotype comes from an adult with an advanced solid tumor such as melanoma, head and neck, liver or kidney cancer. This CDR3 reads CASSLTEYNEQFF. In nucleotides, the CDR3 is TGTGCCAGCAGTCTGACGGAATACAATGAGCAGTTCTTC.